There are many counts of the clone carrying this TCR beta chain. The antigen is unknown. These data originate in a study of CD8 T cells in ankylosing spondylitis. Researchers built TCR beta libraries using quantitative 5'-RACE with molecular barcodes. Using its own MiXCR run on the 5' RACE reads, TCRdb lists one record per CDR3 protein. The sample has approximately 100,000 distinct CDR3 sequences, about 8.3% seen once. The CDR3 extends over 13 amino acids. V was trimmed by 4 bases and J by 5 bases, leaving 12 bases between them. The germline CDR1 and CDR2 sequences are MGHDK and SYGVNS. Findings and caveats of the study: Roughly eight highly homologous variants formed a TCR beta motif that appeared characteristic of ankylosing spondylitis blood. Certain motif variants had earlier been reported in reactive arthritis synovial fluid and blood. From matched ankylosing spondylitis synovial fluid, disease-linked clones were reportedly recovered at significantly enriched levels.

Sequenced material: blood, either unsorted or a sorted T cell fraction (not recorded which). J is TRBJ2-7 and V is TRBV25-1; a possible D gene is TRBD1 (6 bases). This sequence was found in a male donor with ankylosing spondylitis or in good health (not recorded which). Here the CDR3 reads CASSGTASNEQYF. In nucleotides, the CDR3 is TGTGCCAGCAGTGGGACAGCCTCTAACGAGCAGTACTTC.